The 10 T cell receptor beta chains presented below share a single source sample, sequenced in a study of T cell responses to AZD1222 COVID-19 vaccine listed by TCRdb under 2021. Libraries came from the immunoSEQ multiplex PCR assay. Sourced from immuneACCESS, this table was stored by TCRdb with only in-frame sequences that have V and J called. A share of the clones is absent; for the studies checked, an unresolved V gene accounts for under half, and the remainder has no known explanation. The sample data list some 150,000 clones, and about 93% of these were observed just once. The ten biggest clones cover around 5.2% of the sample. The time point label, read with the paper, signifies: baseline before first vaccination. This specimen was peripheral blood, taken on day 0 of AZD1222 vaccination. These receptors all stem from an adult in good health.

The chain uses TRBV9 and TRBJ1-3; no definite D call. The V gene's germline CDR1 is SGDLS and CDR2 YYNGEE. The ends were cut back, 6 bases at V and 0 bases at J, with 7 bases in the middle. This CDR3 is 13 amino acids long. CDR3 nucleotides: TGTGCCAGCACGAATTACTCTGGAAACACCATATATTTT. Translated: CASTNYSGNTIYF.

The V call is TRBV4-3, the J call TRBJ1-1, with a possible D match to TRBD1 (6 bases). The CDR3 extends over 15 amino acids. The V end was cut by 0 bases, the J end by 5 bases, with 13 bases between. CDR1 is LGHNA and CDR2 is YSLEER in the germline V gene. The CDR3 here is CASSQDRRGRTEAFF. For the CDR3, the DNA is TGCGCCAGCAGCCAAGATAGGAGGGGGAGGACTGAAGCTTTCTTT.

This chain links TRBV4-2 with TRBJ1-5; the D is unclear. Between the trimmed V and J ends, which lost 4 bases and 1 base, there was a span of 8 bases. Germline CDR1 reads LGHNA; CDR2 reads YNFKEQ. The CDR3 sequence is 14 residues long. CDR3 in amino acids: CASSRSKSNQPQHF. The CDR3 DNA reads TGTGCCAGCAGCCGATCAAAGAGCAATCAGCCCCAGCATTTT.

This clone was picked up one time. V usage is TRBV5-1 and J usage is TRBJ2-5; either TRBD1 or TRBD2 may supply D (5 bases each). V lost 0 bases to trimming and J lost 4 bases, with 10 bases between them. This CDR3 spans 14 amino acids. Germline lookup yields CDR1 SGHRS and CDR2 YFSETQ. CDR3: CASSLGEQGETQYF. DNA of the CDR3: TGCGCCAGCAGCTTGGGGGAGCAGGGAGAGACCCAGTACTTC.

Concerning this clone: Different DNA sequences within this sample yield the same CDR3. This chain joins TRBV27 and TRBJ2-2; D gene ambiguous. This CDR3 spans 12 amino acids. Germline V gene sequence: CDR1 MNHEY, CDR2 SMNVEV (reference sequence). The V end was cut by 3 bases, the J end by 5 bases, with 4 bases between. The CDR3 nucleotides read TGTGCCAGCAGTTTTGGGACCGGGGAGCTGTTTTTT. Translating gives CASSFGTGELFF.

This clone has just a few counts. The chain couples TRBV5-4 to TRBJ2-2; D perhaps matches TRBD2 (5 bases). Germline CDR1 reads SGHNT; CDR2 reads YYREEE (reference sequence). Trimming took off 7 bases at V and 0 bases at J, with 13 bases between the two ends. The CDR3 loop spans 15 amino acids. This CDR3 reads CASVPTGSNTGELFF. In DNA, the CDR3 is TGTGCCAGCGTCCCCACGGGATCGAACACCGGGGAGCTGTTTTTT.

The V call is TRBV11-2, the J call TRBJ2-1, with 7 positions matching TRBD2. The CDR3 contains 20 residues. Germline V gene data show CDR1 as SGHAT and CDR2 as FQNNGV. V trimming: 0 bases; J trimming: 7 bases; junction bases outside the gene matches: 21. CDR3 sequence (DNA): TGTGCCAGCAGCTTAGATTCGTTATTGAGGGAGGGCCGGTTAAGTAATGAGCAGTTCTTC. Translation gives CASSLDSLLREGRLSNEQFF. Filled out from reference TRBV11-2 and TRBJ2-1, the complete variable domain reads EAGVAQSPRYKIIEKRQSVAFWCNPISGHATLYWYQQILGQGPKLLIQFQNNGVVDDSQLPKDRFSAERLKGVDSTLKIQPAKLEDSAVYLCASSLDSLLREGRLSNEQFFGPGTRLTVL.

The rearrangement links TRBV19 to TRBJ1-2, with TRBD1 as a possible D gene (5 bases). The germline gives CDR1 LNHDA, CDR2 SQIVND (reference sequence). Trimming left V 3 bases short and J 8 bases short, with 13 bases between. This CDR3 contains 13 residues. CDR3 in amino acids: CASSMTELRGYTF. The CDR3 coding sequence is TGTGCCAGTAGTATGACAGAACTTCGCGGCTACACCTTC.

V and J are TRBV27 and TRBJ2-2; 11 positions agree with TRBD2. CDR1 is MNHEY, CDR2 SMNVEV, per germline (reference sequence). The V segment lost 8 bases and the J segment 6 bases; nucleotides outside the gene matches: 8. The CDR3 has 15 amino acids. Here the CDR3 reads CASCVAGGHAGELFF. The CDR3 nucleotides are TGTGCCAGCTGTGTAGCGGGGGGGCATGCCGGGGAGCTGTTTTTT.

The chain uses TRBV19 and TRBJ2-3; D tentatively fits TRBD1 or TRBD2 (5 bases each). V lost 2 bases to trimming and J lost 1 base, with 16 bases between them. This CDR3 has 17 amino acids. The germline V gene has CDR1 LNHDA and CDR2 SQIVND (reference sequence). The CDR3 DNA reads TGTGCCAGTAGTATATCGGGGCAGGGAGTCGGCACAGATACGCAGTATTTT. Amino acids: CASSISGQGVGTDTQYF. Full variable domain (outside the CDR3, taken from reference TRBV19 and TRBJ2-3): DGGITQSPKYLFRKEGQNVTLSCEQNLNHDAMYWYRQDPGQGLRLIYYSQIVNDFQKGDIAEGYSVSREKKESFPLTVTSAQKNPTAFYLCASSISGQGVGTDTQYFGPGTRLTVL.